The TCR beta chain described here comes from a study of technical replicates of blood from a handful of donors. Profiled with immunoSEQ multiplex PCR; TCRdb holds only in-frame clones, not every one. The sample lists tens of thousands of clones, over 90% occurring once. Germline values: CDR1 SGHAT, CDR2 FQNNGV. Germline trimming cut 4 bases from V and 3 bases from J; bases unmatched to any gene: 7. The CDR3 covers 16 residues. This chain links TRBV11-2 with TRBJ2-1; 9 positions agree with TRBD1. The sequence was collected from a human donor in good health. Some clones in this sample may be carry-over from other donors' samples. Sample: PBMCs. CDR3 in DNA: TGTGCCAGCAGCTACTTCCGGGACAGGGTCTACAATGAGCAGTTCTTC. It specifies CASSYFRDRVYNEQFF.